Listed below are T cell receptor beta chains from one sample, sequenced in a study of CD8+ T cells in alopecia areata. Sequencing was performed with immunoSEQ multiplex PCR; in TCRdb, only in-frame clones are kept and a portion is missing. The data hold approximately 63,000 clones, with roughly 61% observed a single time. The input for sequencing was CD8+ T cells sorted from blood, taken at week 0. These receptors were taken from a human donor with alopecia areata. The CDR3 runs from the conserved cysteine through the conserved F or W. A D gene is named only where the DNA matches it firmly. Size tells how often a clone was seen (once, few, many) or the class of an expanded clone, and some rows leave it out.

clone_size j_call d_call v_call cdr3_aa cdr3_nt
. TRBJ1-1 . TRBV30 CAWRLGENTEAFF TGTGCCTGGAGGTTAGGTGAGAACACTGAAGCTTTCTTT
. TRBJ2-7 . TRBV7-2 CASSRRIGYYEQYF TGTGCCAGCAGCCGAAGAATAGGCTACTACGAGCAGTACTTC
once TRBJ2-5 . TRBV7-2 CASSLGYSPGQETQYF TGTGCCAGCAGCTTAGGATATAGTCCAGGGCAAGAGACCCAGTACTTC
. TRBJ1-2 TRBD1 TRBV29-1 CSVATGDYGYTF TGCAGCGTTGCGACAGGGGACTATGGCTACACCTTC
few TRBJ2-7 TRBD1 TRBV29-1 CSVVRDSTYEQYF TGCAGCGTGGTACGGGACAGCACCTACGAGCAGTACTTC
few TRBJ2-2 . TRBV5-1 CASSLSSGELFF TGCGCCAGCAGCTTGAGTTCCGGGGAGCTGTTTTTT
. TRBJ2-2 . TRBV30 CAWSVGPTGELFF TGTGCCTGGAGTGTGGGACCCACCGGGGAGCTGTTTTTT
. TRBJ1-2 . TRBV5-1 CASSLAPGSNYGYTF TGCGCCAGCAGCTTGGCCCCAGGGAGTAACTATGGCTACACCTTC
. TRBJ1-1 . TRBV5-1 CASSLQLGRNTEAFF TGCGCCAGCAGCTTGCAGCTCGGGCGGAACACTGAAGCTTTCTTT
once TRBJ2-3 TRBD1 TRBV4-3 CASSEWDRGSTDTQYF TGCGCCAGCAGCGAATGGGACAGGGGGAGCACAGATACGCAGTATTTT
few TRBJ2-5 TRBD1 TRBV6-4 CASSYSAGGVETQYF TGTGCCAGCAGTTACTCTGCAGGGGGCGTAGAGACCCAGTACTTC
. TRBJ2-3 . TRBV5-6 CATQQQLGGEFTDTQYF TGTGCCACACAACAGCAGCTTGGAGGGGAATTCACAGATACGCAGTATTTT
. TRBJ2-7 TRBD1 TRBV28 CASSLARGLDEQYF TGTGCCAGCAGTTTAGCCAGGGGGCTCGACGAGCAGTACTTC
. TRBJ2-5 TRBD1 TRBV9 CASSAGQVAKETQYF TGTGCCAGCAGCGCAGGACAGGTCGCAAAAGAGACCCAGTACTTC
. TRBJ2-3 TRBD2 TRBV19 CASSIGRSGGTDTQYF TGTGCCAGTAGTATCGGGAGGTCGGGAGGCACAGATACGCAGTATTTT
. TRBJ1-1 . TRBV5-6 CASSLATGEAFF TGTGCCAGCAGCTTAGCGACAGGTGAAGCTTTCTTT
. TRBJ1-1 . TRBV6-6 CASRGTEAFF TGTGCCAGCAGGGGCACTGAAGCTTTCTTT
once TRBJ2-5 . TRBV5-6 CASTHRDRGRQETQYF TGTGCCAGTACCCACCGGGATCGGGGGAGACAAGAGACCCAGTACTTC
. TRBJ1-2 . TRBV28 CASSLTGHNYGYTF TGTGCCAGCAGTTTGACGGGTCACAACTATGGCTACACCTTC